Following are 24 T cell receptor beta chains from one sample sequenced in a study of cytomegalovirus exposure and HLA in healthy donors. The PCR used 60 Vbeta and 13 Jbeta primers. The method was immunoSEQ multiplex PCR; TCRdb's version includes in-frame clones alone and lacks a portion of them. The repertoire includes about 190,000 clones, approximately 79% of them detected once, and 1.6% sits in the top ten. The sample consisted of PBMCs. The receptor source for this set is a woman under 30 in good health and CMV-seronegative.

The chain recombines TRBV9 with TRBJ2-1; 8 nucleotides agree with TRBD2. This CDR3 spans 17 amino acids. Unmatched junction bases numbered 7, after V lost 0 bases and J lost 2 bases. Germline values: CDR1 SGDLS, CDR2 YYNGEE. The CDR3: CASSVDGSGNPYNEQFF. In nucleotides, the CDR3 is TGTGCCAGCAGCGTAGATGGTAGCGGGAATCCCTACAATGAGCAGTTCTTC.

The chain joins TRBV5-1 to TRBJ1-3; D gene unclear. The germline CDR1 and CDR2 sequences are SGHRS and YFSETQ. The V and J ends lost 2 bases and 0 bases respectively, with 9 bases between them. The CDR3 totals 15 residues. CDR3 loop: CASSFAGSSGNTIYF. The CDR3 region has the DNA TGCGCCAGCAGCTTCGCCGGTAGCTCTGGAAACACCATATATTTT.

J is TRBJ1-2 and V is TRBV28, with D hard to call. CDR1 is MDHEN and CDR2 is SYDVKM in the germline V gene. The germline V and J ends were trimmed by 7 bases and 8 bases, with 17 bases remaining between them. The CDR3 runs 13 residues. Here the CDR3 reads CASMAVRSTGYTF. The CDR3 region has the DNA TGTGCCAGCATGGCGGTGCGTAGCACGGGCTACACCTTC.

The rearrangement joins TRBV12-5 to TRBJ2-3; 8 bases are shared with TRBD2. V was clipped by 3 bases and J by 0 bases; unmatched bases: 2. The CDR3 extends over 15 amino acids. The germline CDR1 and CDR2 sequences are LGHNT and FRNRAP. CDR3 sequence: CASGFGGASTDTQYF. In nucleotides, the CDR3 is TGTGCTAGTGGTTTCGGGGGGGCTAGCACAGATACGCAGTATTTT.

V is TRBV7-3 and J is TRBJ2-2; D perhaps matches TRBD1 (5 bases). Trimming took off 5 bases at V and 5 bases at J, with 9 bases between the two ends. CDR3 length equals 13 residues. Germline CDR1 reads SGHTA; CDR2 reads FQGTGA. The CDR3 protein is CASSTDSTGELFF. The CDR3 DNA reads as TGTGCCAGCAGCACCGACAGTACCGGGGAGCTGTTTTTT. The entire variable domain, with the rest obtained from reference TRBV7-3 and TRBJ2-2, is as follows: GAGVSQTPSNKVTEKGKYVELRCDPISGHTALYWYRQSLGQGPEFLIYFQGTGAADDSGLPNDRFFAVRPEGSVSTLKIQRTERGDSAVYLCASSTDSTGELFFGEGSRLTVL.

The gene calls are TRBV28 and TRBJ2-3; 10 bases agree with TRBD2. The germline V gene encodes CDR1 MDHEN and CDR2 SYDVKM. This CDR3 is built from 15 residues. V was pared by 4 bases and J by 3 bases, with 4 bases of the junction left unmatched. The CDR3 spells CASSSKLAGTDTQYF. CDR3 in DNA: TGTGCCAGCAGTTCGAAACTAGCGGGAACAGATACGCAGTATTTT. Filled out from reference TRBV28 and TRBJ2-3, the complete variable domain reads DVKVTQSSRYLVKRTGEKVFLECVQDMDHENMFWYRQDPGLGLRLIYFSYDVKMKEKGDIPEGYSVSREKKERFSLILESASTNQTSMYLCASSSKLAGTDTQYFGPGTRLTVL.

The rearrangement uses TRBV5-1 and TRBJ2-5; 7 bases match TRBD2. This CDR3 contains 14 residues. After removal of 4 bases from V and 0 bases from J, the junction contained 3 bases not matched to a gene. From germline, CDR1 is SGHRS and CDR2 YFSETQ. The chain's CDR3 is CASSPSGYQETQYF. CDR3 DNA: TGCGCCAGCAGCCCTAGCGGTTACCAAGAGACCCAGTACTTC. Full variable domain (rest looked up from reference TRBV5-1 and TRBJ2-5): KAGVTQTPRYLIKTRGQQVTLSCSPISGHRSVSWYQQTPGQGLQFLFEYFSETQRNKGNFPGRFSGRQFSNSRSEMNVSTLELGDSALYLCASSPSGYQETQYFGPGTRLLVL.

The chain uses TRBV15 and TRBJ1-4; 7 bases align to TRBD1. Germline-derived CDR1 and CDR2 are LNHNV and YYDKDF (reference sequence). V was pared by 0 bases and J by 11 bases, with 6 bases of the junction left unmatched. The CDR3 is 14 residues long. The CDR3 here is CATSRDRGGLKLFF. The CDR3 DNA is TGTGCCACCAGCAGAGATCGAGGGGGCCTCAAACTGTTTTTT.

The V and J genes are TRBV11-2 and TRBJ1-6, with 10 bases matching TRBD1. The CDR3 length is 18 residues. Germline values: CDR1 SGHAT, CDR2 FQNNGV. Losses at the gene ends were 1 base for V and 1 base for J; bases not matched to a gene: 4. CDR3 bases: TGTGCCAGCAGCTTAGTTTGGACAGGGGGTTCCTATAATTCACCCCTCCACTTT. It codes for CASSLVWTGGSYNSPLHF.

This clone has only a few counts. The rearrangement joins TRBV7-6 to TRBJ2-7; TRBD1 aligns across 7 bases. J lost 2 bases, V lost 4 bases, and 2 bases had no gene match. Germline-derived CDR1 and CDR2 are SGHVS and FNYEAQ. The CDR3 sequence is 13 residues long. The DNA of the CDR3 is TGTGCCAGCAGCTGGGACAGCGCCTACGAGCAGTACTTC. Translating it yields CASSWDSAYEQYF.

The rearrangement uses TRBV4-3 and TRBJ1-6, with a tentative D call TRBD1 (5 bases). Germline assignment: CDR1 LGHNA and CDR2 YSLEER. V was trimmed by 0 bases and J by 9 bases, leaving 9 bases between them. The CDR3 sequence is 14 residues long. In DNA, the CDR3 is TGCGCCAGCAGCCAAGATGCAGGGATTTCACCCCTCCACTTT. Its protein product is CASSQDAGISPLHF.

The chain combines TRBV29-1 with TRBJ2-5; D ambiguous. Germline CDR1 is SQVTM and CDR2 is ANQGSEA. The ends were cut back, 8 bases at V and 3 bases at J, with 10 bases in the middle. This CDR3 contains 11 residues. The CDR3 bases are TGCAGCCCGTACTTGGAAGAGACCCAGTACTTC. This translates into CSPYLEETQYF.

The CDR3 loop is CASSQLPRDWEVGQETQYF. CDR3 DNA: TGCGCCAGCAGCCAACTTCCCCGGGACTGGGAGGTGGGCCAAGAGACCCAGTACTTC. V gene TRBV4-1 combines with J gene TRBJ2-5, with D possibly TRBD2 on 6 matching bases. V was shortened by 2 bases and J by 1 base, with 23 bases between the two germline ends. The V gene's germline CDR1 is MGHRA and CDR2 YSYEKL. The CDR3 has 19 residues.

This chain connects TRBV29-1 to TRBJ1-2, with D possibly matching TRBD1 (5 bases). The CDR3 consists of 12 residues. Between the trimmed V and J ends, which lost 7 bases and 4 bases, there was a span of 13 bases. Germline-derived CDR1 and CDR2 are SQVTM and ANQGSEA. The CDR3 DNA reads as TGCAGCGGATCTCAGGGCTTCTATGGCTACACCTTC. As protein: CSGSQGFYGYTF.

DNA for the CDR3: TGTGCCAGCAGCTTCGGGACTAGGGGAGAGACCCAGTACTTC. It yields the protein CASSFGTRGETQYF. The chain joins TRBV9 to TRBJ2-5; TRBD2 matches 8 bases. The germline V gene has CDR1 SGDLS and CDR2 YYNGEE. The CDR3 loop spans 14 amino acids. Germline trimming cut 4 bases from V and 4 bases from J; bases unmatched to any gene: 6.

This rearrangement joins TRBV5-1 to TRBJ2-3; D uncertain. CDR3 length: 16 amino acids. Trimming removed 0 bases at V and 0 bases at J, with 11 bases between. Germline-derived CDR1 and CDR2 are SGHRS and YFSETQ. The CDR3 sequence is CASSLDGGTSTDTQYF. In DNA form, the CDR3 reads TGCGCCAGCAGCTTGGATGGCGGAACTAGCACAGATACGCAGTATTTT.

The rearrangement joins TRBV9 to TRBJ2-3; 12 bases align to TRBD2. The length of the CDR3 is 22 residues. CDR1 and CDR2 (germline): SGDLS, YYNGEE. V lost 3 bases, J lost 1 base, and 21 bases stayed unmatched. The CDR3 nucleotides are TGTGCCAGCAGCGCCTCTACCCTAGCGGGAGGGGCGTTAGTGAGGGGCACAGATACGCAGTATTTT. Its translation: CASSASTLAGGALVRGTDTQYF.

The V call is TRBV28, the J call TRBJ1-5; D is undetermined. The length of the CDR3 is 17 residues. Germline CDR1 reads MDHEN; CDR2 reads SYDVKM. Between the trimmed V and J ends, which lost 9 bases and 0 bases, there was a span of 21 bases. This CDR3 is CASTSSEGSYSNQPQHF. Written as DNA, the CDR3 is TGTGCCAGTACCTCTTCCGAGGGATCCTATAGCAATCAGCCCCAGCATTTT.

This chain links TRBV7-8 with TRBJ2-7; tentatively, D is TRBD1 (6 bases). V shed 5 bases and J shed 2 bases, with 22 bases lying between them. Looked up from germline, CDR1 is SGHVS and CDR2 is FQNEAQ. CDR3 length: 17 amino acids. The CDR3, as DNA: TGTGCCAGCAGCACTATAAACCGGGACACAGAACCCTACGAGCAGTACTTC. This gives the protein CASSTINRDTEPYEQYF.

The chain recombines TRBV19 with TRBJ2-7; 8 nucleotides align to TRBD2. The trim removed 5 bases at V and 1 base at J, leaving 10 bases unmatched. The CDR3 length is 16 residues. Germline V gives CDR1 LNHDA, CDR2 SQIVND (reference sequence). Written as DNA, the CDR3 is TGTGCCAGTAGTCCGGGGGGGACCGACGGATCCTACGAGCAGTACTTC. It codes for CASSPGGTDGSYEQYF. Full variable domain (outside the CDR3, taken from reference TRBV19 and TRBJ2-7): DGGITQSPKYLFRKEGQNVTLSCEQNLNHDAMYWYRQDPGQGLRLIYYSQIVNDFQKGDIAEGYSVSREKKESFPLTVTSAQKNPTAFYLCASSPGGTDGSYEQYFGPGTRLTVT.

The chain uses TRBV7-9 and TRBJ1-3; D gene ambiguous. This CDR3 region has 15 residues. Germline-derived CDR1 and CDR2 are SEHNR and FQNEAQ (reference sequence). Trimming left V 8 bases short and J 5 bases short, with 19 bases between. The CDR3 DNA sequence: TGTGCCAGCCGATCGGACGGGGTCTGGAGAAACACCATATATTTT. It is translated as CASRSDGVWRNTIYF.

This clone showed up just once. The chain carries TRBV4-1 and TRBJ2-5; 8 bases align to TRBD2. The CDR3 is 16 residues long. V shed 2 bases and J 2 bases; nucleotides not matched to a gene: 7. Germline V CDR1 and CDR2: MGHRA, YSYEKL. In DNA, the CDR3 is TGCGCCAGCAGCCAACTTAGCGGGACCCATCAAGAGACCCAGTACTTC. It specifies CASSQLSGTHQETQYF.

This chain joins TRBV6-1 and TRBJ1-1; D gene uncertain. The length of the CDR3 is 12 residues. V gave up 3 bases and J gave up 6 bases, with 8 bases separating them. Per the germline V gene, CDR1 is MNHNS and CDR2 is SASEGT. CDR3 coding DNA: TGTGCCAGCAGTGAGAGCCGGGCTGAAGCTTTCTTT. Its translation is CASSESRAEAFF.

The chain recombines TRBV9 with TRBJ2-7; the D gene is possibly TRBD1 (5 bases). This CDR3 contains 13 residues. Trimming stripped 0 bases from V and 5 bases from J, with 9 bases between. Germline V CDR1 and CDR2: SGDLS, YYNGEE. The CDR3 sequence is CASSVDGAHEQYF. Here the CDR3 DNA reads TGTGCCAGCAGCGTAGATGGGGCCCACGAGCAGTACTTC. Complete variable domain (other parts from reference TRBV9 and TRBJ2-7): DSGVTQTPKHLITATGQRVTLRCSPRSGDLSVYWYQQSLDQGLQFLIQYYNGEERAKGNILERFSAQQFPDLHSELNLSSLELGDSALYFCASSVDGAHEQYFGPGTRLTVT.